This entry lists 28 T cell receptor beta chains sequenced from one sample in a study of T cell changes during pregnancy in multiple sclerosis. TCRdb's copy holds only in-frame clones and misses some; the assay was immunoSEQ multiplex PCR. The sample yields over 45,000 clones, 88% seen once. Sample: CD4+ T cells from peripheral blood mononuclear cells, taken in the third trimester of pregnancy. The receptors were gathered from a female donor with multiple sclerosis, enrolled in a pregnancy study.

This chain connects TRBV7-6 to TRBJ1-3, with TRBD1 identical over 7 bases. Germline CDR1 SGHVS, CDR2 FNYEAQ. The CDR3 spans 15 residues. After removal of 5 bases from V and 4 bases from J, the junction contained 8 bases not matched to a gene. CDR3 in DNA: TGTGCCAGCAGCCAAGGGACAGCTCTGGGAAACACCATATATTTT. It encodes CASSQGTALGNTIYF.

The chain uses TRBV7-9 and TRBJ2-3; no reliable D call. Germline V lookup: CDR1 SEHNR, CDR2 FQNEAQ (reference sequence). CDR3 length: 15 amino acids. Deletions cut 1 base from V and 0 bases from J, with 8 bases between. CDR3 loop: CASSLVVGSTDTQYF. The CDR3 bases are TGTGCCAGCAGCTTAGTTGTCGGTAGCACAGATACGCAGTATTTT. Using reference TRBV7-9 and TRBJ2-3 for the parts outside the CDR3, the full variable domain is DTGVSQNPRHKITKRGQNVTFRCDPISEHNRLYWYRQTLGQGPEFLTYFQNEAQLEKSRLLSDRFSAERPKGSFSTLEIQRTEQGDSAMYLCASSLVVGSTDTQYFGPGTRLTVL.

V and J are TRBV6-6 and TRBJ2-3; D call uncertain. Trimming shortened V by 4 bases and J by 1 base, and 6 bases separated the two germline ends. CDR3 length: 13 residues. In germline, CDR1 is MNHNY, CDR2 SVGAGI (reference sequence). Here the CDR3 reads CASSLAGTDTQYF. CDR3 in DNA: TGTGCCAGCAGTTTGGCGGGCACAGATACGCAGTATTTT.

V usage is TRBV19 and J usage is TRBJ2-7; 7 bases match TRBD1. Germline CDR1 is LNHDA and CDR2 is SQIVND (reference sequence). The CDR3 runs 14 residues. The V segment lost 6 bases and the J segment 5 bases; nucleotides outside the gene matches: 10. Here the CDR3 reads CASSPSRDSDEQYF. The CDR3 coding sequence is TGTGCCAGTAGCCCGTCCCGGGACAGTGACGAGCAGTACTTC.

This clone has a single count. The rearrangement joins TRBV6-5 to TRBJ2-5; no clear D gene. The V gene lost 2 bases and the J gene lost 3 bases, with 7 bases spanning the gap. This CDR3 contains 13 residues. Germline V CDR1 and CDR2: MNHEY, SVGAGI. Here the CDR3 DNA reads TGTGCCAGCAGTTACGTAGCAAAAGAGACCCAGTACTTC. Amino acids: CASSYVAKETQYF.

The chain is built from TRBV5-5 and TRBJ1-2; 11 nucleotides agree with TRBD1. This CDR3 spans 14 amino acids. Germline V lookup: CDR1 SGHKS, CDR2 YYEKEE (reference sequence). J gave up 7 bases and V 0 bases, and 2 bases lay outside the gene matches. The CDR3 loop reads CASSLEGQGVGYTF. In DNA form, the CDR3 reads TGTGCCAGCAGCTTGGAGGGACAGGGGGTTGGCTACACCTTC.

V and J are TRBV16 and TRBJ1-5; the match to TRBD1 covers 8 bases. There are 15 residues in the CDR3. V gave up 0 bases and J gave up 4 bases; unmatched junction bases: 2. Germline-derived CDR1 and CDR2 are KGHSY and FQNENV. In DNA, the CDR3 is TGTGCCAGCAGCCAATCCGGGACAGGTAATCAGCCCCAGCATTTT. This codes for CASSQSGTGNQPQHF.

The chain has TRBV10-3 and TRBJ2-2, with D tentatively TRBD1 (5 bases). Germline CDR1 and CDR2: ENHRY and SYGVKD. The CDR3 extends over 16 amino acids. The V end lost 3 bases, the J end lost 4 bases, and 15 bases lay between the germline ends. As DNA, the CDR3 is TGTGCCATCAGTGATTCTCTCCAGGGATCCACCGGGGAGCTGTTTTTT. Protein: CAISDSLQGSTGELFF.

J is TRBJ2-5 and V is TRBV14; weak D call: TRBD1 (6 bases). The germline gives CDR1 SGHDN, CDR2 FVKESK. The CDR3 sequence is 15 residues long. V lost 1 base, J lost 5 bases, and 14 bases lay in between. The CDR3 loop is CASSQVLLQGETQYF. The CDR3 DNA reads as TGTGCCAGCAGCCAAGTTTTGCTTCAGGGGGAGACCCAGTACTTC.

The chain has TRBV30 and TRBJ1-5; 7 nucleotides align to TRBD1. There are 18 residues in the CDR3. The J segment lost 0 bases and the V segment lost 2 bases, leaving 13 bases of the junction unmatched. The germline gives CDR1 GTSNPN, CDR2 SVGIG (reference sequence). The CDR3 bases are TGTGCCTGGAGTCCCCAGGGGGGAATAGCGTTTAGCAATCAGCCCCAGCATTTT. Protein product: CAWSPQGGIAFSNQPQHF.

This clone was detected once. The chain is built from TRBV30 and TRBJ1-4; D gene unclear. The CDR3 covers 11 residues. V dropped 5 bases and J dropped 6 bases, with 7 bases sitting between them. Germline lookup yields CDR1 GTSNPN and CDR2 SVGIG (reference sequence). DNA of the CDR3: TGTGCCTGGGCGAGGCATGAAAAACTGTTTTTT. Translated, it gives CAWARHEKLFF.

The chain is built from TRBV2 and TRBJ2-2, with 7 bases fitting TRBD2. V gave up 8 bases and J gave up 6 bases; unmatched junction bases: 12. The germline V gene has CDR1 SNHLY and CDR2 FYNNEI. The CDR3 spans 15 residues. The CDR3, as DNA: TGTGCCAGCGAACCATCCCGGACTAGTGCCGGGGAGCTGTTTTTT. Translated, it gives CASEPSRTSAGELFF. The full variable domain, with the rest looked up from reference TRBV2 and TRBJ2-2, is EPEVTQTPSHQVTQMGQEVILRCVPISNHLYFYWYRQILGQKVEFLVSFYNNEISEKSEIFDDQFSVERPDGSNFTLKIRSTKLEDSAMYFCASEPSRTSAGELFFGEGSRLTVL.

The chain uses TRBV5-1 and TRBJ1-1, with no clear D. The germline V and J ends were trimmed by 4 bases and 2 bases, with 9 bases remaining between them. From germline, CDR1 is SGHRS and CDR2 YFSETQ. The CDR3 has 13 amino acids. CDR3 region: CASSAPPNTEAFF. The CDR3 region has the DNA TGCGCCAGCAGCGCGCCCCCTAACACTGAAGCTTTCTTT.

The V gene is TRBV11-1, the J gene TRBJ1-1; no clear D. CDR1 and CDR2 (germline): SGHAT, FQDESV (reference sequence). The ends were cut back, 5 bases at V and 0 bases at J, with 7 bases in the middle. The CDR3 consists of 13 residues. The CDR3 spells CASSAVMNTEAFF. CDR3 coding DNA: TGTGCCAGCAGCGCGGTGATGAACACTGAAGCTTTCTTT.

The chain employs TRBV5-3 and TRBJ2-1; 12 nucleotides line up with TRBD2. TRBV5-3 is assigned to the ORF class and has an uncertain function. The CDR3 totals 14 residues. Unmatched junction bases numbered 11, after V lost 10 bases and J lost 9 bases. The CDR3 is CAGTPLAGGCEQFF. CDR3 DNA sequence: TGTGCCGGAACACCACTAGCGGGGGGATGTGAGCAGTTCTTC.

The chain has TRBV9 and TRBJ2-7, with D tentatively TRBD2 (6 bases). CDR1 is SGDLS, CDR2 YYNGEE, per germline. V lost 0 bases, J lost 0 bases, and 13 bases lay in between. This CDR3 has 16 residues. CDR3 DNA: TGTGCCAGCAGCGTAGCTGGTAGCGGTTACTCCTACGAGCAGTACTTC. As protein: CASSVAGSGYSYEQYF.

V and J are TRBV29-1 and TRBJ2-5, with D hard to call. Per germline, CDR1 SQVTM and CDR2 ANQGSEA. This CDR3 contains 10 residues. The ends were cut back, 4 bases at V and 5 bases at J, with 5 bases in the middle. CDR3 region: CSVGSETQYF. In DNA form, the CDR3 reads TGCAGCGTTGGTTCGGAGACCCAGTACTTC.

V gene TRBV5-1 combines with J gene TRBJ2-1, with TRBD2 as a possible D gene (6 bases). From germline, CDR1 is SGHRS and CDR2 YFSETQ. The CDR3 is 16 amino acids. The V gene lost 3 bases and the J gene lost 0 bases, with 13 bases spanning the gap. CDR3 sequence: CASSSRAGSSYNEQFF. The CDR3 coding sequence is TGCGCCAGCAGCTCCCGTGCGGGGAGCTCCTACAATGAGCAGTTCTTC.

The chain joins TRBV18 to TRBJ1-2; possibly TRBD1 for D (6 bases). Trimming left V 2 bases short and J 8 bases short, with 9 bases between. The CDR3 is 12 residues long. Germline CDR1 KGHSH, CDR2 LQKENI. Here the CDR3 reads CASSPGQQGYTF. CDR3 coding DNA: TGTGCCAGCTCACCAGGACAGCAAGGCTACACCTTC.

V usage is TRBV5-6 and J usage is TRBJ1-2; tentative D call: TRBD1 (5 bases). Trimming shortened V by 1 base and J by 3 bases, and 10 bases separated the two germline ends. This CDR3 region has 14 residues. Germline CDR1 and CDR2: SGHDT and YYEEEE. This CDR3 is CASSLYDRYYGYTF. DNA of the CDR3: TGTGCCAGCAGCTTGTACGACAGATACTATGGCTACACCTTC.

The gene calls are TRBV7-9 and TRBJ1-5; TRBD1 might be the D (6 bases). V was shortened by 4 bases and J by 4 bases, with 17 bases between the two germline ends. The CDR3 totals 16 residues. Germline V gene lookup returns CDR1 SEHNR and CDR2 FQNEAQ (reference sequence). For the CDR3, the DNA is TGTGCCAGCAGCTCCACTTACAGGCAGGGGAATCAGCCCCAGCATTTT. This encodes CASSSTYRQGNQPQHF.

The gene calls are TRBV7-2 and TRBJ1-2, with D possibly matching TRBD1 (6 bases). CDR3 length: 14 residues. V lost 1 base to trimming and J lost 9 bases, with 15 bases between them. Germline loops: CDR1 SGHTA, CDR2 FQGNSA. CDR3 amino acids: CASSLELGAGSYTF. CDR3 nucleotide sequence: TGTGCCAGCAGCTTAGAATTGGGGGCGGGTAGCTACACCTTC.

Only a few counts were recorded for this clone. The chain couples TRBV7-9 to TRBJ1-5, with a possible D match to TRBD1 (5 bases). Germline V gene data show CDR1 as SEHNR and CDR2 as FQNEAQ (reference sequence). The CDR3 sequence is 19 residues long. Trimming shortened V by 6 bases and J by 0 bases, and 24 bases separated the two germline ends. The CDR3 DNA sequence: TGTGCCAGCAGTCCCTCGACGGGACTGTTCGGATATAGCAATCAGCCCCAGCATTTT. Residues: CASSPSTGLFGYSNQPQHF.

CDR3 DNA: TGTGCCAGCAGCCCCCGGACTAGCGGGGGCACAGATACGCAGTATTTT. This gives the protein CASSPRTSGGTDTQYF. The chain carries TRBV7-2 and TRBJ2-3; 12 nucleotides match TRBD2. This CDR3 contains 16 residues. CDR1 SGHTA and CDR2 FQGNSA come from the germline V gene. V trimming: 5 bases; J trimming: 1 base; junction bases outside the gene matches: 4. Full variable domain (rest looked up from reference TRBV7-2 and TRBJ2-3): GAGVSQSPSNKVTEKGKDVELRCDPISGHTALYWYRQSLGQGLEFLIYFQGNSAPDKSGLPSDRFSAERTGGSVSTLTIQRTQQEDSAVYLCASSPRTSGGTDTQYFGPGTRLTVL.

The chain's CDR3 is CASSSTGAGAYNEQFF. The CDR3 DNA reads as TGTGCCAGCTCATCAACAGGGGCGGGCGCCTACAATGAGCAGTTCTTC. The chain carries TRBV18 and TRBJ2-1; 7 positions match TRBD1. The germline CDR1 and CDR2 sequences are KGHSH and LQKENI. This CDR3 comprises 16 residues. The ends lost 5 bases at V and 2 bases at J; junction bases unmatched: 9. Full variable domain (remainder filled in from reference TRBV18 and TRBJ2-1): NAGVMQNPRHLVRRRGQEARLRCSPMKGHSHVYWYRQLPEEGLKFMVYLQKENIIDESGMPKERFSAEFPKEGPSILRIQQVVRGDSAAYFCASSSTGAGAYNEQFFGPGTRLTVL.

Notes on this clone: Since no conserved phenylalanine or tryptophan closes the CDR3, a read error is the likely cause. The limits of the CDR3 on the DNA are not certain, so only TCRdb's listed CDR3 is given. This chain joins TRBV28 and TRBJ2-3; TRBD2 is the table's D call and was not checked against the DNA. Germline V gene sequence: CDR1 MDHEN, CDR2 SYDVKM. The CDR3 length is 13 residues, termini included. The CDR3: CASSSSTLAGELI.

On this clone itself: Just one base apart from a much larger clone, this may be a read error. Other DNA sequences in this sample translate to the same CDR3. The gene calls are TRBV5-1 and TRBJ1-2; TRBD1 matches at 7 bases. The CDR3 contains 14 residues. V dropped 4 bases and J dropped 11; count of bases not matched to a gene: 14. Germline V gene data show CDR1 as SGHRS and CDR2 as YFSETQ. Written as DNA, the CDR3 is TGCGCCAGCAGCCCGGGACAGTTTAGAAGTGGTTACACCTTC. It translates to CASSPGQFRSGYTF.

This chain uses TRBV6-1 with TRBJ2-1; D is perhaps TRBD2 (6 bases). The CDR3 spans 13 residues. Germline assignment: CDR1 MNHNS and CDR2 SASEGT. V lost 4 bases to trimming and J lost 8 bases, with 12 bases between them. CDR3 sequence (DNA): TGTGCCAGCAGTGTAACTAGCTTGGATGAGCAGTTCTTC. Its translation: CASSVTSLDEQFF.